Reported below is one TCR beta chain. The data belong to a study of T cell changes during pregnancy in multiple sclerosis. The V gene's germline CDR1 is SGHRS and CDR2 YFSETQ. The CDR3 runs to 16 residues. V lost 0 bases and J lost 2, with 12 bases in between. TCRdb keeps only in-frame clones here, not all; method: immunoSEQ multiplex PCR. The sample has fewer than 65,000 clones, 90% to 95% seen once. This material consisted of peripheral blood, taken in the third trimester of pregnancy. J is TRBJ2-1 and V is TRBV5-1; weak D call: TRBD2 (5 bases). The sequence came from a female donor in good health, enrolled as a control in a pregnancy study. CDR3 coding DNA: TGCGCCAGCAGCTTGGTCCCGGGGTCCCCCTACAATGAGCAGTTCTTC. This gives the protein CASSLVPGSPYNEQFF.